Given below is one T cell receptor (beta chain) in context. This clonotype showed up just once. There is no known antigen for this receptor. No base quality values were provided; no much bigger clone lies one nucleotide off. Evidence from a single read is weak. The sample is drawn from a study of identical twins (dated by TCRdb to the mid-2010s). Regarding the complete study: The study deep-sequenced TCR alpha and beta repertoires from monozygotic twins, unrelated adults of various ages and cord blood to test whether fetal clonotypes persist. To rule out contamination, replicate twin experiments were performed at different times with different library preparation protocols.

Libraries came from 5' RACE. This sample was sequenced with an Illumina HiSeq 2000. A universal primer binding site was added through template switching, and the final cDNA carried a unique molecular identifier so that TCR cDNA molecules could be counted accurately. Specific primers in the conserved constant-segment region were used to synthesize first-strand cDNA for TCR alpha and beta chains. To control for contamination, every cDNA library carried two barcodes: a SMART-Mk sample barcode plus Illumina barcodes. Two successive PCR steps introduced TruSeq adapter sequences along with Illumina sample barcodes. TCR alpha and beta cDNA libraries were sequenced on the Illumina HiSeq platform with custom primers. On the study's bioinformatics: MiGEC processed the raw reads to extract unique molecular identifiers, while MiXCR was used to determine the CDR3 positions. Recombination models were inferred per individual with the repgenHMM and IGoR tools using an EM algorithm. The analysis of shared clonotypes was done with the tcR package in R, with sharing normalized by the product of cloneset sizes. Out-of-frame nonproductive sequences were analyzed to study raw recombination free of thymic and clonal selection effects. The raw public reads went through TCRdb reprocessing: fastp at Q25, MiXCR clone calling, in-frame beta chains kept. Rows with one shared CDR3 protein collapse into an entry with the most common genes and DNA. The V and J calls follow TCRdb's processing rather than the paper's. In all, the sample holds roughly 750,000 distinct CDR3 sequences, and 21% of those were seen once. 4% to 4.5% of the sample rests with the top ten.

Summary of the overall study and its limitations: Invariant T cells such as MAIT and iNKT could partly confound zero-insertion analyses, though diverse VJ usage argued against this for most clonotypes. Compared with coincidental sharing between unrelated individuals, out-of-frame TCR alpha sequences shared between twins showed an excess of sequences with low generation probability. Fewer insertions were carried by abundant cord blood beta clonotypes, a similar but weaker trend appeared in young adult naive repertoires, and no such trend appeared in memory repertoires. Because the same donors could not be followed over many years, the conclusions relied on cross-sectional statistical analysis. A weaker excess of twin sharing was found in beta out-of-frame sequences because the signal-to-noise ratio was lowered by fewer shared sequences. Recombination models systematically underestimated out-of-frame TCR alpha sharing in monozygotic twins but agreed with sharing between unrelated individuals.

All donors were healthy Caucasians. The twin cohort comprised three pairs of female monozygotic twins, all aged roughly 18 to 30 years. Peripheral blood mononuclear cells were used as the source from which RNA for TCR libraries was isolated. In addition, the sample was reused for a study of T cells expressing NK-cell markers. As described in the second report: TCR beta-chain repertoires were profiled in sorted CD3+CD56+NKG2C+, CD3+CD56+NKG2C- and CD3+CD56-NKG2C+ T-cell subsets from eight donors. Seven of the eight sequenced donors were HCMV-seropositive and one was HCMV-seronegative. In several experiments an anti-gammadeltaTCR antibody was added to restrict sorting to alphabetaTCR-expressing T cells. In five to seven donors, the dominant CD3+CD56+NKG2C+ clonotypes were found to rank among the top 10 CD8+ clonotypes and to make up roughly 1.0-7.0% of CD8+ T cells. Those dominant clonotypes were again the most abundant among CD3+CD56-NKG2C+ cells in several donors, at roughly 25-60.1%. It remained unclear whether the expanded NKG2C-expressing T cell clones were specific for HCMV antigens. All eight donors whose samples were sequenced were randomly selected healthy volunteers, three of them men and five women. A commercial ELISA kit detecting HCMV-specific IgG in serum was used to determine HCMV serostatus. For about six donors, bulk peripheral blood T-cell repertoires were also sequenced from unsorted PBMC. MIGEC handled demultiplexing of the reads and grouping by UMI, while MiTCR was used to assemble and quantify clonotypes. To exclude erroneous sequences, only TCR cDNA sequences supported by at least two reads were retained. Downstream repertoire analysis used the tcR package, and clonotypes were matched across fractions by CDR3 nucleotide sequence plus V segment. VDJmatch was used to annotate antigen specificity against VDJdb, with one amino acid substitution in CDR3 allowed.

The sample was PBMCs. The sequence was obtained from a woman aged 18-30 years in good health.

The DNA sequence follows: TGCGCCAGCAGTAGGACTAGCGGGGGCCCCACAGATACGCAGTATTTT. It translates as CASSRTSGGPTDTQYF. The chain is made from TRBV10-2 and TRBJ2-3; TRBD2 aligns with 13 central bases. CDR1 and CDR2, per the germline V gene, are WSHSY and SAAADI. V is cut back by 5 bases and J by 2 bases, with 4 bases in the junction unmatched. The CDR3 covers 16 residues, taking in both the cysteine and the phenylalanine. CDR3 DNA only is kept here, 48 bases in frame from base 1.